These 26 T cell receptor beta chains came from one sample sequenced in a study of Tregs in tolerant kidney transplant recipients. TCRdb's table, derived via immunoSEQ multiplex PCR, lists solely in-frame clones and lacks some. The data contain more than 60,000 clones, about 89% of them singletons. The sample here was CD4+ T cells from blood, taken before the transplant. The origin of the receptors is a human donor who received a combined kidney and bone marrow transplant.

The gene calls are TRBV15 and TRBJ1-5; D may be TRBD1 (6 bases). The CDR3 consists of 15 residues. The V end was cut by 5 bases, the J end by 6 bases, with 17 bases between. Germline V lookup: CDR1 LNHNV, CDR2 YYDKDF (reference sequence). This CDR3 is CATSGYGIRGQPQHF. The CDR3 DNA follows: TGTGCCACCAGCGGCTATGGGATCAGGGGTCAGCCCCAGCATTTT.

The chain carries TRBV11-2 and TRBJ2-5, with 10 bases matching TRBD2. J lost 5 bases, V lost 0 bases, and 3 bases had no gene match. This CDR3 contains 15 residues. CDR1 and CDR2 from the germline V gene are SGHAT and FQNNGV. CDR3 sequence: CASSLELAGYETQYF. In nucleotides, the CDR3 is TGTGCCAGCAGCTTAGAACTAGCGGGATACGAGACCCAGTACTTC.

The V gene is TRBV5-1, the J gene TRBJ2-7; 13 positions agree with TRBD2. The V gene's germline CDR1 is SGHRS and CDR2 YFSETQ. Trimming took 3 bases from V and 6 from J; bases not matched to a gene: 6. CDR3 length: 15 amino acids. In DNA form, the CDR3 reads TGCGCCAGCAGCTCGAACGGACTAGCGGGAGTCGAGCAGTACTTC. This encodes CASSSNGLAGVEQYF.

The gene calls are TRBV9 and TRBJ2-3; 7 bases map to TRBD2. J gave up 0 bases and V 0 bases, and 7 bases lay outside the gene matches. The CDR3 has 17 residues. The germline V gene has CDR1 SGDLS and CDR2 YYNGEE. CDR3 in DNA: TGTGCCAGCAGCGTAGGCGCGGGAGCGTTCAGCACAGATACGCAGTATTTT. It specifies CASSVGAGAFSTDTQYF.

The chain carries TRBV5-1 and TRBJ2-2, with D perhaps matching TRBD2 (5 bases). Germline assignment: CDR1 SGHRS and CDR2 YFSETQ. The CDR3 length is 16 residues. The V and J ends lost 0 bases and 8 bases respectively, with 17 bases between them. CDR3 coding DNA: TGCGCCAGCAGCTTGGGGACTCACAGCCTTCCGGGGGAGCTGTTTTTT. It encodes CASSLGTHSLPGELFF.

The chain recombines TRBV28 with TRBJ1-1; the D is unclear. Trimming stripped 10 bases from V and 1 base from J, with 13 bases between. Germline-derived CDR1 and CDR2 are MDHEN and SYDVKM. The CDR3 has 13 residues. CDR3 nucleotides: TGTGCCACCAAGCACGATTGGAACACTGAAGCTTTCTTT. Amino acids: CATKHDWNTEAFF.

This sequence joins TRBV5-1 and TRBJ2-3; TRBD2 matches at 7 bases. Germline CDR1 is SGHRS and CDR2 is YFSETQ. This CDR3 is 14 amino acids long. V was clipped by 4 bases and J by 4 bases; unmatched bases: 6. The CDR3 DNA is TGCGCCAGCAGCACCTTGGGAGGGCCAGATACGCAGTATTTT. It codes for CASSTLGGPDTQYF.

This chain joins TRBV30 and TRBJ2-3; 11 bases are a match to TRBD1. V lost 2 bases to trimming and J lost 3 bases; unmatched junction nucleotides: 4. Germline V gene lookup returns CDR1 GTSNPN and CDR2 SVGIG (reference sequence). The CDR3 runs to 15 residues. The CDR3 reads CAWSRGQGGTDTQYF. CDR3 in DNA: TGTGCCTGGAGTAGGGGACAGGGGGGGACAGATACGCAGTATTTT.

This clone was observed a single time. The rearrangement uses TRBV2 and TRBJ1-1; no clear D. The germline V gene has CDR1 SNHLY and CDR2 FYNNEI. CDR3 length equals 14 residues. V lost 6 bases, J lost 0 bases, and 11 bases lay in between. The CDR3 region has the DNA TGTGCCAGCAGGGCAGGCGGGGTGAACACTGAAGCTTTCTTT. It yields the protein CASRAGGVNTEAFF.

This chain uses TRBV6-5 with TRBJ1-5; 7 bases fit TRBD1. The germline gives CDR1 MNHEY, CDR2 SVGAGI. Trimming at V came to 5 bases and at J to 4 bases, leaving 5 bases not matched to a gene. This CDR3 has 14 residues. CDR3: CASSLDRANQPQHF. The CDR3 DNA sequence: TGTGCCAGCAGTCTTGACAGGGCAAATCAGCCCCAGCATTTT.

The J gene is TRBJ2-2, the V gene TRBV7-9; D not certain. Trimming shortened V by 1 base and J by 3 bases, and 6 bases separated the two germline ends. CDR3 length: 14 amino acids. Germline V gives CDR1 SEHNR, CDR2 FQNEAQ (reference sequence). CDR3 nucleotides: TGTGCCAGCAGCTTAGACCAGGACACCGGGGAGCTGTTTTTT. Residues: CASSLDQDTGELFF.

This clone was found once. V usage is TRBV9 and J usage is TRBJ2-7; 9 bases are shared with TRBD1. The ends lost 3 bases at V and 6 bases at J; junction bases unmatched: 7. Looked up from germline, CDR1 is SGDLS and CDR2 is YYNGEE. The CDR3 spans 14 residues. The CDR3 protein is CASSAWTGEGEQYF. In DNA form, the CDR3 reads TGTGCCAGCAGCGCGTGGACAGGGGAGGGCGAGCAGTACTTC.

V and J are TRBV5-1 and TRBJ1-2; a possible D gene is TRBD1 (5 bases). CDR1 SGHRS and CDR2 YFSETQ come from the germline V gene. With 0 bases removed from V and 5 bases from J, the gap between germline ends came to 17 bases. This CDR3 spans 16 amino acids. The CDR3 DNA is TGCGCCAGCAGCTTGGGTTTCTCAGGGTCAGGGTATGGCTACACCTTC. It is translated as CASSLGFSGSGYGYTF. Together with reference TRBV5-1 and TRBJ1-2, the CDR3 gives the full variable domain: KAGVTQTPRYLIKTRGQQVTLSCSPISGHRSVSWYQQTPGQGLQFLFEYFSETQRNKGNFPGRFSGRQFSNSRSEMNVSTLELGDSALYLCASSLGFSGSGYGYTFGSGTRLTVV.

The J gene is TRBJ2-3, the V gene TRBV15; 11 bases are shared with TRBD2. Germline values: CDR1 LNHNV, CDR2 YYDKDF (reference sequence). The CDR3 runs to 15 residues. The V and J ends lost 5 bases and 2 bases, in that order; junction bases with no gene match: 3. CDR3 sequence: CATSGGLAATDTQYF. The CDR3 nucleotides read TGTGCCACCAGCGGGGGACTAGCGGCCACAGATACGCAGTATTTT.

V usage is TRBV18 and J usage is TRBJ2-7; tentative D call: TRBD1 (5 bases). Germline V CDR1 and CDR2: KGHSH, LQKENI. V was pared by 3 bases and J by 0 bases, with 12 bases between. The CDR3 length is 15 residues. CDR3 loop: CASSPRQDTSYEQYF. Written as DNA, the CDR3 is TGTGCCAGCTCACCCCGGCAGGACACCTCCTACGAGCAGTACTTC.

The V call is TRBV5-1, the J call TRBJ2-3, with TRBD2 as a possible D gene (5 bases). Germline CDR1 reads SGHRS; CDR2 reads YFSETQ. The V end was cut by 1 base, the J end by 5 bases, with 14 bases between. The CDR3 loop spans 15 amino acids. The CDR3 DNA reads TGCGCCAGCAGCTTGACTGGACTCGAGAGAGATACGCAGTATTTT. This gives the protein CASSLTGLERDTQYF.

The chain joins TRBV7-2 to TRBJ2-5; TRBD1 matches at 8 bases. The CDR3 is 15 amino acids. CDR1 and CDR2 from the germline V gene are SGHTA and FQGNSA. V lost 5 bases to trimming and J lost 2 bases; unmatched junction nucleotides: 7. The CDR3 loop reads CASSLDRGPQETQYF. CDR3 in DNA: TGTGCCAGCAGCCTCGACAGGGGACCTCAAGAGACCCAGTACTTC.

CDR3: CAWSPLGLAGDNEQFF. Written as DNA, the CDR3 is TGTGCCTGGAGTCCCTTGGGACTAGCGGGAGACAATGAGCAGTTCTTC. V gene TRBV30 combines with J gene TRBJ2-1, with TRBD2 matching 14 bases. The V and J ends lost 2 bases and 5 bases, in that order; junction bases with no gene match: 5. The CDR3 has 16 amino acids. Germline V gene lookup returns CDR1 GTSNPN and CDR2 SVGIG (reference sequence).

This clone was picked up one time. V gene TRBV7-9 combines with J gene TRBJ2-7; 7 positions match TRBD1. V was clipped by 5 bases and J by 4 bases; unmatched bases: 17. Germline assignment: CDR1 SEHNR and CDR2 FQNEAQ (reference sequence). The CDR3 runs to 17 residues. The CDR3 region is CASSPDRVDSETYEQYF. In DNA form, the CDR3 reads TGTGCCAGCAGCCCCGACAGGGTCGACTCGGAGACGTACGAGCAGTACTTC.

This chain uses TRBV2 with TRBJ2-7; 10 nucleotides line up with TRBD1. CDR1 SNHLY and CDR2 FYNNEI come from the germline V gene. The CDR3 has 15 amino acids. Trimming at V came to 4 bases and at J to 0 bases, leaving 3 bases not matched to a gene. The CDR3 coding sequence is TGTGCCAGCAGTGGGGACAGGGGAAACTCCTACGAGCAGTACTTC. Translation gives CASSGDRGNSYEQYF. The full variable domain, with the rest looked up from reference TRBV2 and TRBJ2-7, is EPEVTQTPSHQVTQMGQEVILRCVPISNHLYFYWYRQILGQKVEFLVSFYNNEISEKSEIFDDQFSVERPDGSNFTLKIRSTKLEDSAMYFCASSGDRGNSYEQYFGPGTRLTVT.

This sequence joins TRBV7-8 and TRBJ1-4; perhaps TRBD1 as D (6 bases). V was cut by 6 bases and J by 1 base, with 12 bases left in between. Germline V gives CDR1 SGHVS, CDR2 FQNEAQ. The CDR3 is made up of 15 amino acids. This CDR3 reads CASRLQGLTNEKLFF. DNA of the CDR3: TGTGCCAGCAGGTTACAGGGATTAACTAATGAAAAACTGTTTTTT.

The CDR3 loop is CASSPMARTAIYNEQFF. The CDR3 DNA sequence: TGTGCCAGCAGTCCTATGGCCCGGACAGCTATCTACAATGAGCAGTTCTTC. The genes are TRBV27 and TRBJ2-1, with D tentatively TRBD1 (6 bases). This CDR3 spans 17 amino acids. Trimming took off 5 bases at V and 3 bases at J, with 20 bases between the two ends. Germline lookup yields CDR1 MNHEY and CDR2 SMNVEV (reference sequence).

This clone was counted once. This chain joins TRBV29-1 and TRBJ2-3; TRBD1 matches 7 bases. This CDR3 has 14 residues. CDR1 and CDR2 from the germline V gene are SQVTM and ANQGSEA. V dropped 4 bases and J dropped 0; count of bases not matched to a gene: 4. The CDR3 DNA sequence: TGCAGCGTTGGTGGACAGGCGAGCACAGATACGCAGTATTTT. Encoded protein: CSVGGQASTDTQYF.

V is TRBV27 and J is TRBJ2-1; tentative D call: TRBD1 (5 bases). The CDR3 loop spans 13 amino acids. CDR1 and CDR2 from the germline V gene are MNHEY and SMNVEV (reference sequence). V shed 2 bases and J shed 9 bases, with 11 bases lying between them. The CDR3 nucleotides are TGTGCCAGCAGTTTACTTGACAGTAGTGAGCAGTTCTTC. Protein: CASSLLDSSEQFF.

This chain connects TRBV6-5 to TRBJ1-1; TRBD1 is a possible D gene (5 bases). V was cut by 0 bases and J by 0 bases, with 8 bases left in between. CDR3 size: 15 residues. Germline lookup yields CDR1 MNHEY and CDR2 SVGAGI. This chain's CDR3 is CASSYSRQMNTEAFF. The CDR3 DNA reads TGTGCCAGCAGTTACTCAAGACAGATGAACACTGAAGCTTTCTTT.

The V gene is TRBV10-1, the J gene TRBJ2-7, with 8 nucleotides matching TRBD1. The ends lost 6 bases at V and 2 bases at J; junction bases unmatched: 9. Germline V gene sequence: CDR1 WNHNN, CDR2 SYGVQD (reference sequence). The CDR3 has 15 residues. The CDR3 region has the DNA TGCGCCAGCAGGACTCCTGGACAGGGCACCTACGAGCAGTACTTC. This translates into CASRTPGQGTYEQYF.